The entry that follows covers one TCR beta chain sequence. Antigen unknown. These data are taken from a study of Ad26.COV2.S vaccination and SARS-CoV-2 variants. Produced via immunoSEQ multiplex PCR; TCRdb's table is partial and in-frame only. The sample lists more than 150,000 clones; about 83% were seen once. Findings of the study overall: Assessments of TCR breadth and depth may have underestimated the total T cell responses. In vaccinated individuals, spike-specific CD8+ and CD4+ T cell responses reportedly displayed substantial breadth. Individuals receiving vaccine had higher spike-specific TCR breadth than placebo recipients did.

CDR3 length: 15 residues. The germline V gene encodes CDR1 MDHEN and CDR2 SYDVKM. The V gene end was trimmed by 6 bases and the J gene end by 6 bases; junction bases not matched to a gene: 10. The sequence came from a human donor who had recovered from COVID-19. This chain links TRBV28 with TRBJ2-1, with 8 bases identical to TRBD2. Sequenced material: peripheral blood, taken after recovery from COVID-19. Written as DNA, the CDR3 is TGTGCCAGCAGGGGAGCGGGGGCCCGGGGCAATGAGCAGTTCTTC. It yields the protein CASRGAGARGNEQFF.